Below, 8 T cell receptor beta chains from the same sample are listed, as sequenced in a study of T cell changes during pregnancy in multiple sclerosis. The protocol was immunoSEQ multiplex PCR, while the TCRdb copy is restricted to in-frame clones and leaves out a portion. Found here are under 70,000 clones, approximately 90% of them singletons; the top ten hold approximately 0.64%. Sequencing used CD4+ T cells from peripheral blood mononuclear cells, obtained after pregnancy. The receptors stem from a female donor with multiple sclerosis, enrolled in a pregnancy study.

V gene TRBV11-1 combines with J gene TRBJ1-1; 7 bases map to TRBD1. The CDR3 has 13 amino acids. V was clipped by 5 bases and J by 4 bases; unmatched bases: 4. Germline V gene lookup returns CDR1 SGHAT and CDR2 FQDESV (reference sequence). As DNA, the CDR3 is TGTGCCAGCAGCACAGACAGGGTCACTGAAGCTTTCTTT. It yields the protein CASSTDRVTEAFF.

The rearrangement links TRBV9 to TRBJ2-1; 7 bases map to TRBD1. J gave up 1 base and V 4 bases, and 5 bases lay outside the gene matches. The CDR3 spans 15 residues. Germline V CDR1 and CDR2: SGDLS, YYNGEE. CDR3 DNA sequence: TGTGCCAGCAGCAGTTGGGGACAGTCCTACAATGAGCAGTTCTTC. This gives the protein CASSSWGQSYNEQFF.

This clone has only a few counts. The chain recombines TRBV9 with TRBJ1-6; 7 bases match TRBD1. Trimming cost V 6 bases and J 5 bases; bases outside gene matches: 8. Looked up from germline, CDR1 is SGDLS and CDR2 is YYNGEE. The CDR3 length is 15 residues. This chain's CDR3 is CASTTGDRDNSPLHF. The CDR3 region has the DNA TGTGCCAGCACAACAGGGGATCGAGATAATTCACCCCTCCACTTT.

The chain uses TRBV30 and TRBJ2-1; D possibly corresponds to TRBD1 (5 bases). Germline values: CDR1 GTSNPN, CDR2 SVGIG (reference sequence). This CDR3 spans 12 amino acids. The V end lost 2 bases, the J end lost 10 bases, and 12 bases lay between the germline ends. The CDR3 protein is CAWSKGVGEQFF. In DNA form, the CDR3 reads TGTGCCTGGAGTAAAGGGGTAGGGGAGCAGTTCTTC.

The rearrangement links TRBV19 to TRBJ1-6; no reliable D call. This CDR3 has 15 amino acids. The germline V gene has CDR1 LNHDA and CDR2 SQIVND (reference sequence). V was trimmed by 9 bases and J by 4 bases, leaving 16 bases between them. CDR3 in DNA: TGTGCCAGCCGAATCCGGGAATCGTATAATTCACCCCTCCACTTT. As protein: CASRIRESYNSPLHF.

The V gene is TRBV4-2, the J gene TRBJ2-2; 12 bases fit TRBD2. V dropped 4 bases and J dropped 3; count of bases not matched to a gene: 3. Per the germline V gene, CDR1 is LGHNA and CDR2 is YNFKEQ. The CDR3 totals 16 residues. CDR3 sequence (DNA): TGTGCCAGCAGCCCCACTAGCGGGGGGTACACCGGGGAGCTGTTTTTT. Translating it yields CASSPTSGGYTGELFF.

The rearrangement uses TRBV29-1 and TRBJ2-1, with 8 bases that match TRBD2. V lost 7 bases and J lost 3; bases outside the gene matches: 8. The CDR3 is made up of 14 amino acids. Germline lookup yields CDR1 SQVTM and CDR2 ANQGSEA. In nucleotides, the CDR3 is TGCAGCGCCACGAGACTAGCGTTCTACAATGAGCAGTTCTTC. It translates to CSATRLAFYNEQFF.

The chain combines TRBV5-1 with TRBJ2-1, with 10 bases aligning to TRBD2. CDR3 size: 16 residues. The germline CDR1 and CDR2 sequences are SGHRS and YFSETQ. With V trimmed by 3 bases and J by 3 bases, 6 bases remained unmatched. The DNA for the CDR3 is TGCGCCAGCAGCTCCCGGACTAGCGGACTCTACAATGAGCAGTTCTTC. Protein product: CASSSRTSGLYNEQFF.